The 27 T cell receptor beta chains given below trace back to one sample, sequenced in a study of cytomegalovirus exposure and HLA in healthy donors. PCR employed 60 Vbeta and 13 Jbeta primers. Method: immunoSEQ multiplex PCR; TCRdb's copy keeps in-frame clones and lacks some. Here the sample spans under 200,000 clones, around 75% being singletons. The sequenced sample consisted of PBMCs. All receptors derive from a woman in her forties in good health and CMV-seropositive.

V gene TRBV6-1 combines with J gene TRBJ2-7; D is ambiguous. Germline CDR1 reads MNHNS; CDR2 reads SASEGT. The V and J ends lost 1 base and 2 bases respectively, with 12 bases between them. CDR3 length: 15 amino acids. For the CDR3, the DNA is TGTGCCAGCAGTGAAGTATCACTTATGCCCTACGAGCAGTACTTC. This gives the protein CASSEVSLMPYEQYF.

This chain links TRBV27 with TRBJ2-7; 8 nucleotides align to TRBD1. V was clipped by 5 bases and J by 5 bases; unmatched bases: 14. The CDR3 has 16 residues. The germline gives CDR1 MNHEY, CDR2 SMNVEV (reference sequence). The CDR3 region is CASSPRTGRVVHEQYF. The CDR3 coding sequence is TGTGCCAGCAGTCCCCGGACAGGGAGAGTTGTACACGAGCAGTACTTC.

A remark on this clone: Sequence at one end of the junction differs from germline and may be a read error. The chain couples TRBV10-3 to TRBJ1-1; possible D gene TRBD1, 6 bases. CDR1 is ENHRY, CDR2 SYGVKD, per germline. The CDR3 contains 12 residues. Written as DNA, the CDR3 is TGTGCCATCAGTGAGGCCCCTTACAGGGTTAGTTTT. It codes for CAISEAPYRVSF.

This clone was recorded a few times. The CDR3 bases are TGTGCCAGCAGAAGGGACAGGTCTTCAACTAATGAAAAACTGTTTTTT. Its translation is CASRRDRSSTNEKLFF. This chain connects TRBV27 to TRBJ1-4; 8 bases fit TRBD1. Unmatched junction bases numbered 6, after V lost 6 bases and J lost 0 bases. Germline V gene sequence: CDR1 MNHEY, CDR2 SMNVEV (reference sequence). The CDR3 sequence is 16 residues long.

Written as DNA, the CDR3 is TGTGCCAGCAGTGAACGTAACGAGCAGTACTTC. Protein: CASSERNEQYF. This chain uses TRBV6-1 with TRBJ2-5; D unresolved. Matching the DNA end better, TRBJ2-7 makes the J call doubtful. Looked up from germline, CDR1 is MNHNS and CDR2 is SASEGT. The CDR3 is made up of 11 amino acids.

This clone was seen only a few times. This chain links TRBV2 with TRBJ1-2; D ambiguous. The CDR3 covers 14 residues. Germline CDR1 reads SNHLY; CDR2 reads FYNNEI. The V gene lost 7 bases and the J gene lost 0 bases, with 12 bases spanning the gap. This CDR3 is CASKAGTSNYGYTF. In DNA, the CDR3 is TGTGCCAGCAAGGCGGGCACTTCTAACTATGGCTACACCTTC. Full variable domain (rest looked up from reference TRBV2 and TRBJ1-2): EPEVTQTPSHQVTQMGQEVILRCVPISNHLYFYWYRQILGQKVEFLVSFYNNEISEKSEIFDDQFSVERPDGSNFTLKIRSTKLEDSAMYFCASKAGTSNYGYTFGSGTRLTVV.

The chain combines TRBV11-3 with TRBJ1-1, with D perhaps matching TRBD1 (5 bases). CDR1 and CDR2 from the germline V gene are SGHNT and YENEEA. The CDR3 runs 12 residues. V was pared by 4 bases and J by 3 bases, with 6 bases between. In DNA form, the CDR3 reads TGTGCCAGCAGCTGGGGGGACACTGAAGCTTTCTTT. Protein product: CASSWGDTEAFF.

This clone was detected a few times. The rearrangement joins TRBV7-9 to TRBJ1-1; 12 bases map to TRBD1. The ends lost 5 bases at V and 8 bases at J; junction bases unmatched: 6. In germline, CDR1 is SEHNR, CDR2 FQNEAQ (reference sequence). The CDR3 is 14 residues long. Here the CDR3 reads CASSRGTGGREAFF. DNA for the CDR3: TGTGCCAGCAGCCGCGGGACAGGGGGCAGGGAAGCTTTCTTT.

This clone was detected only once. This sequence joins TRBV19 and TRBJ2-1; 11 bases map to TRBD2. Looked up from germline, CDR1 is LNHDA and CDR2 is SQIVND (reference sequence). CDR3 size: 14 residues. V dropped 10 bases and J dropped 6; count of bases not matched to a gene: 8. This CDR3 reads CATPLAGDGNEQFF. The CDR3 DNA reads TGTGCCACCCCACTAGCGGGAGATGGCAATGAGCAGTTCTTC.

The V and J genes are TRBV5-1 and TRBJ1-1, with D maybe TRBD1 (6 bases). Trimming removed 4 bases at V and 3 bases at J, with 16 bases between. Germline CDR1 reads SGHRS; CDR2 reads YFSETQ. This CDR3 is built from 15 residues. DNA for the CDR3: TGCGCCAGCAGCGATACAACAGGGATAGACACTGAAGCTTTCTTT. This translates into CASSDTTGIDTEAFF.

J is TRBJ1-5 and V is TRBV19; D not resolved. Germline V gene sequence: CDR1 LNHDA, CDR2 SQIVND (reference sequence). This CDR3 comprises 14 residues. The ends were cut back, 4 bases at V and 2 bases at J, with 9 bases in the middle. CDR3: CASSNRQGNQPQHF. The CDR3 nucleotides are TGTGCCAGTAGTAACCGGCAGGGCAATCAGCCCCAGCATTTT.

The genes are TRBV11-2 and TRBJ1-3, with a tentative D call TRBD1 (6 bases). The germline V gene encodes CDR1 SGHAT and CDR2 FQNNGV. The CDR3 runs to 14 residues. Trimming took off 3 bases at V and 8 bases at J, with 14 bases between the two ends. The CDR3 DNA is TGTGCCAGCAGCTTTGTGGCAGGGGCGGACACCATATATTTT. It translates to CASSFVAGADTIYF.

This clone was seen a few times. This sequence joins TRBV29-1 and TRBJ2-7, with TRBD1 identical over 8 bases. Trimming cost V 7 bases and J 0 bases; bases outside gene matches: 5. The CDR3 length is 13 residues. The germline V gene has CDR1 SQVTM and CDR2 ANQGSEA. In DNA, the CDR3 is TGCAGCGCCCGGACAGGGTTCTCCTACGAGCAGTACTTC. Translation gives CSARTGFSYEQYF.

This sequence joins TRBV28 and TRBJ1-5; TRBD1 aligns across 8 bases. Germline V CDR1 and CDR2: MDHEN, SYDVKM. This CDR3 has 17 amino acids. V was pared by 6 bases and J by 1 base, with 11 bases of the junction left unmatched. The CDR3 bases are TGTGCCAGCAGCAGGGGGCGGGGATTGGGGAGCAATCAGCCCCAGCATTTT. This sequence encodes CASSRGRGLGSNQPQHF.

The chain combines TRBV18 with TRBJ1-1, with 7 bases aligning to TRBD1. The CDR3 has 13 amino acids. CDR1 is KGHSH, CDR2 LQKENI, per germline. V lost 3 bases, J lost 5 bases, and 3 bases stayed unmatched. The CDR3 sequence: CASSPGQATEAFF. CDR3 coding DNA: TGTGCCAGCTCACCCGGACAGGCGACTGAAGCTTTCTTT.

The chain couples TRBV28 to TRBJ2-7; TRBD2 might be the D (6 bases). The V and J ends lost 2 bases and 3 bases respectively, with 14 bases between them. The CDR3 has 15 residues. Germline CDR1 and CDR2: MDHEN and SYDVKM. The chain's CDR3 is CASSLALAPIYEQYF. As DNA, the CDR3 is TGTGCCAGCAGTTTAGCCCTAGCGCCGATCTACGAGCAGTACTTC.

The chain couples TRBV7-8 to TRBJ1-2, with D possibly being TRBD1 (6 bases). The CDR3 length is 15 residues. Deletions cut 3 bases from V and 6 bases from J, with 17 bases between. The germline gives CDR1 SGHVS, CDR2 FQNEAQ. The CDR3 reads CASSLFPGTGNGYTF. The CDR3 bases are TGTGCCAGCAGCTTGTTCCCGGGCACAGGGAATGGCTACACCTTC.

This chain connects TRBV18 to TRBJ1-3; D might be TRBD1 (6 bases). With 4 bases removed from V and 0 bases from J, the gap between germline ends came to 10 bases. Per the germline V gene, CDR1 is KGHSH and CDR2 is LQKENI. The length of the CDR3 is 15 residues. The CDR3 bases are TGTGCCAGCTCACAGACAGGAGGCTCTGGAAACACCATATATTTT. Its protein product is CASSQTGGSGNTIYF.

J is TRBJ1-2 and V is TRBV10-3; 8 bases align to TRBD1. This CDR3 spans 14 amino acids. V was clipped by 3 bases and J by 8 bases; unmatched bases: 8. CDR1 is ENHRY and CDR2 is SYGVKD in the germline V gene. The CDR3 loop is CAISEDRGLLGYTF. CDR3 nucleotide sequence: TGTGCCATCAGTGAAGACAGGGGCTTGCTGGGCTACACCTTC.

With regard to this clone: At one end the junction does not follow the germline gene, possibly because of a read error. V is TRBV27 and J is TRBJ2-7; no definite D call. This CDR3 has 9 amino acids. CDR1 is MNHEY and CDR2 is SMNVEV in the germline V gene (reference sequence). The CDR3 region is CASSLSGDF. The CDR3 region has the DNA TGTGCCAGCAGTTTATCGGGCGACTTC.

The chain recombines TRBV25-1 with TRBJ2-7, with D possibly matching TRBD1 (5 bases). V gave up 3 bases and J gave up 1 base, with 10 bases separating them. Germline values: CDR1 MGHDK, CDR2 SYGVNS. CDR3 length equals 14 residues. The DNA of the CDR3 is TGTGCCAGCAGTGACAGGGTGCATTCCTACGAGCAGTACTTC. Residues: CASSDRVHSYEQYF.

The chain couples TRBV7-3 to TRBJ2-2; D not resolved. Germline values: CDR1 SGHTA, CDR2 FQGTGA. The CDR3 has 13 amino acids. V dropped 0 bases and J dropped 4 bases, with 3 bases sitting between them. CDR3 in amino acids: CASSLTLTGELFF. The CDR3 DNA is TGTGCCAGCAGCTTAACTCTCACCGGGGAGCTGTTTTTT. Together with reference TRBV7-3 and TRBJ2-2, the CDR3 gives the full variable domain: GAGVSQTPSNKVTEKGKYVELRCDPISGHTALYWYRQSLGQGPEFLIYFQGTGAADDSGLPNDRFFAVRPEGSVSTLKIQRTERGDSAVYLCASSLTLTGELFFGEGSRLTVL.

This clone occurred once. The V gene is TRBV28, the J gene TRBJ1-2; 8 nucleotides line up with TRBD1. From germline, CDR1 is MDHEN and CDR2 SYDVKM. J gave up 3 bases and V 8 bases, and 8 bases lay outside the gene matches. This CDR3 spans 14 amino acids. Written as DNA, the CDR3 is TGTGCCAGCGGGGGACAGGTCAAATACTATGGCTACACCTTC. Amino acids: CASGGQVKYYGYTF.

This rearrangement joins TRBV6-1 to TRBJ2-3, with unresolved D. The CDR3 sequence is 14 residues long. The V gene's germline CDR1 is MNHNS and CDR2 SASEGT. V was pared by 6 bases and J by 1 base, with 11 bases between. CDR3 sequence (DNA): TGTGCCAGCAGCCCAAGAGTGGGCACAGATACGCAGTATTTT. Amino acids: CASSPRVGTDTQYF.

The chain carries TRBV7-3 and TRBJ2-5; 7 nucleotides agree with TRBD2. J gave up 0 bases and V 2 bases, and 3 bases lay outside the gene matches. CDR3 length equals 15 residues. Germline CDR1 and CDR2: SGHTA and FQGTGA. Here the CDR3 reads CASSLGGSHQETQYF. The CDR3 bases are TGTGCCAGCAGCTTAGGCGGGAGCCACCAAGAGACCCAGTACTTC.

The chain recombines TRBV28 with TRBJ2-1; TRBD2 matches at 11 bases. From germline, CDR1 is MDHEN and CDR2 SYDVKM. V was clipped by 3 bases and J by 1 base; unmatched bases: 5. The CDR3 has 17 amino acids. The CDR3 region is CASSFPGLAVSYNEQFF. CDR3 bases: TGTGCCAGCAGTTTCCCGGGACTAGCGGTTTCCTACAATGAGCAGTTCTTC.

J is TRBJ2-1 and V is TRBV11-3; no firm D call. Germline V lookup: CDR1 SGHNT, CDR2 YENEEA. CDR3 size: 13 residues. V was shortened by 3 bases and J by 5 bases, with 8 bases between the two germline ends. The CDR3 DNA reads TGTGCCAGCAGCTTCGACTCTAACAATGAGCAGTTCTTC. Translation: CASSFDSNNEQFF.